Shown below are 14 T cell receptor delta chains from a single sample sequenced in a study of gamma-delta chains in newborns, infants, children. TCRdb fed the reads into CATT to redo clone calling. The data show roughly 7,400 delta-chain clones, with about 11% seen just once and approximately 7.1% held by the top ten. Material for sequencing was blood. These receptors originate from a child who was a newborn, infant or young child, either healthy, febrile or measles-vaccinated (not recorded which).

This clone showed up just a few times. This chain connects TRDV2 to TRDJ1; perhaps TRDD3 as D (5 bases). TCRdb does not report a J gene; here it was assigned by matching the DNA to germline references. Trimming left V 0 bases short and J 1 base short, with 23 bases between. CDR3 size: 19 residues. Germline CDR1 GEAIGNYY, CDR2 EKD. As DNA, the CDR3 is TGTGCCTGTGACACCGTGACAACGGGGAGACTGGTTTTCACCGATAAACTCATCTTT. Translating it yields CACDTVTTGRLVFTDKLIF.

The chain employs TRDV2 and TRDJ1; 9 nucleotides match TRDD3. The J segment lost 11 bases and the V segment lost 1 base, leaving 13 bases of the junction unmatched. CDR3 length: 15 residues. The germline V gene encodes CDR1 GEAIGNYY and CDR2 EKD. CDR3 nucleotide sequence: TGTGCCTGTGACACGGTGGGGGATAACGGGGGGTTGCTCATCTTT. Protein: CACDTVGDNGGLLIF.

With regard to this clone: With a much larger clone just one base away, this may be a read error. The chain has TRDV2 and TRDJ1; 13 bases are a match to TRDD3. Here the J gene came from matching the DNA to germline, since TCRdb omits it. CDR1 is GEAIGNYY and CDR2 is EKD in the germline V gene. CDR3 length: 22 amino acids. J was trimmed by 0 bases and V by 4 bases; bases with no gene match: 22. As DNA, the CDR3 is TGTGCCTGTGATCCCACTACTGGGGGATACGTCAGAGTGGAAGAGTACACCGATAAACTCATCTTT. It codes for CACDPTTGGYVRVEEYTDKLIF.

No V gene was called, though TRDJ2 was called as the J gene; no DNA check was done on the table's D call, TRDD3. CDR3 length: 21 residues. CDR3 nucleotide sequence: TGTGCCTGTGACACGGTGGACTTAAATTACTGTGTCCATAATTTGACAGAACAACTCTTCTTT. Its protein is CACDTVDLNYCVHNLTEQLFF.

About this clone: Possible read error: a much larger clone is one base away. The chain recombines TRDV2 with TRDJ1, with a tentative D call TRDD3 (5 bases). Trimming stripped 8 bases from V and 0 bases from J, with 33 bases between. This CDR3 comprises 20 residues. The germline gives CDR1 GEAIGNYY, CDR2 EKD. CDR3 DNA sequence: TGTGCCTATGATCCCTTAACCCCCCAGGGGAGAAAGCGCTACACCGATAAACTCATCTTT. It specifies CAYDPLTPQGRKRYTDKLIF.

CDR3 nucleotide sequence: TGTGCCTGTGACACCTTGTTGGGGGATCCCAACACCGATAAACTCATCTTT. It translates to CACDTLLGDPNTDKLIF. V and J are TRDV2 and TRDJ1; TRDD3 matches 8 bases. Trimming at V came to 0 bases and at J to 0 bases, leaving 8 bases not matched to a gene. Germline V lookup: CDR1 GEAIGNYY, CDR2 EKD. The CDR3 is 17 amino acids.

The genes are TRDV1 and TRDJ1, with 8 bases matching TRDD3. No J gene is reported in TCRdb; it was inferred here by comparing the DNA with germline. CDR1 and CDR2 from the germline V gene are TSWWSYY and QGS. The J segment lost 2 bases and the V segment lost 1 base, leaving 24 bases of the junction unmatched. The CDR3 has 22 amino acids. The CDR3 loop reads CALGERASPDWGSPRGTDKLIF. The CDR3 nucleotides are TGTGCTCTTGGGGAACGGGCCTCCCCAGACTGGGGGTCCCCTCGGGGTACCGATAAACTCATCTTT.

This clone has just a few counts. Sequence at one end of the junction differs from germline and may be a read error. The chain couples TRDV2 to TRDJ1, with 7 bases lining up with TRDD3. Germline CDR1 and CDR2: GEAIGNYY and EKD. This CDR3 has 17 residues. The CDR3 DNA is TGTGCCTGTGACACCGTGGGATACACTGAGTACACCGATAAACTCATCTTC. Its protein product is CACDTVGYTEYTDKLIF.

This clone has a handful of counts. The V gene is TRDV2, the J gene TRDJ1; 13 nucleotides agree with TRDD3. Germline CDR1 and CDR2: GEAIGNYY and EKD. The trim removed 5 bases at V and 3 bases at J, leaving 11 bases unmatched. This CDR3 comprises 17 residues. CDR3 region: CACGFVLGDTRSDKLIF. The CDR3 coding sequence is TGTGCCTGTGGCTTCGTACTGGGGGATACGCGTTCCGATAAACTCATCTTT.

This clone was detected only a few times. Being one base from a much bigger clone, this may be a read error. Additional DNA sequences in this sample encode the identical CDR3. The chain carries TRDV2 and TRDJ1, with 8 bases that match TRDD3. This CDR3 comprises 17 residues. Germline loops: CDR1 GEAIGNYY, CDR2 EKD. The CDR3 spells CACDTISTGGSTVEVIF. As DNA, the CDR3 is TGCGCCTGTGACACCATTTCTACTGGGGGTTCGACGGTAGAGGTCATCTTT.

The chain has TRDV2 and TRDJ1, with 9 bases matching TRDD3. TCRdb offers no J gene call, so here the DNA was matched to germline to obtain one. Per the germline V gene, CDR1 is GEAIGNYY and CDR2 is EKD. The V segment lost 0 bases and the J segment 2 bases; nucleotides outside the gene matches: 12. This CDR3 spans 18 amino acids. Here the CDR3 DNA reads TGTGCCTGTGACACCGGTACTGGGGGAGGGAGGGAAACCGATAAACTCATCTTT. Translated: CACDTGTGGGRETDKLIF.

The chain is built from TRDV2 and TRDJ1, with 8 bases fitting TRDD3. The V gene's germline CDR1 is GEAIGNYY and CDR2 EKD. With V trimmed by 2 bases and J by 0 bases, 7 bases remained unmatched. This CDR3 spans 16 amino acids. CDR3 region: CACDSLGDLNTDKLIF. DNA for the CDR3: TGTGCCTGTGACAGCCTGGGGGACCTAAACACCGATAAACTCATCTTT.

This clone was detected only a few times. This chain uses TRDV2 with TRDJ1; 7 nucleotides line up with TRDD3. Germline V gives CDR1 GEAIGNYY, CDR2 EKD. Losses at the gene ends were 4 bases for V and 5 bases for J; bases not matched to a gene: 18. The CDR3 covers 17 residues. In DNA, the CDR3 is TGTGCCTGTGATTCCAACTACGGGGCCTGGGGGGAGGATAAACTCATCTTT. Protein product: CACDSNYGAWGEDKLIF.

A few counts support this clone. This likely came from a read error, as a far larger clone is one base away. Other DNA sequences from this sample encode an identical CDR3 as well. The chain employs TRDV2 and TRDJ1, with TRDD3 matching over 8 bases. The CDR3 is 16 residues long. The V gene's germline CDR1 is GEAIGNYY and CDR2 EKD. In nucleotides, the CDR3 is TGCGCCTGTGACCCACTACTGGGGGCCTACACCGATAAACTCATCTTT. Translating it yields CACDPLLGAYTDKLIF.